This TCR beta chain was recorded in a study of spatial heterogeneity in lung cancer. On the study more broadly: Alpha-chain detections were consistently fewer than beta-chain detections among the sequences.

A distinct unique molecular identifier was carried by each TCR cDNA molecule. TCRdb processed the 5' RACE reads anew with MiXCR; each CDR3 protein has one entry. The sample carries over 85,000 distinct CDR3 sequences, approximately 20% recorded once. CDR3 length equals 15 residues. CDR1 is MGHRA, CDR2 YSYEKL, per germline. Trimming took 1 base from V and 6 from J, leaving 13 bases between them. Time point indicated: blood at routine non-recurrence follow-up after resection. The genes are TRBV4-1 and TRBJ2-1; no reliable D call. Sample: PBMCs, taken at follow-up. This TCR was sampled from a male donor with early-stage non-small cell lung cancer. CDR3 sequence reads: CASSQGVQTINEQFF. The CDR3 DNA reads TGCGCCAGCAGCCAAGGGGTACAAACTATCAATGAGCAGTTCTTC.